Shown below are 10 T cell receptor beta chains from a single sample sequenced in a study of T cell responses to AZD1222 COVID-19 vaccine. Generated by immunoSEQ multiplex PCR, the TCRdb table keeps only in-frame clones and is missing some. This repertoire shows approximately 150,000 clones, approximately 89% found once; its top ten account for roughly 2.1%. This specimen consisted of peripheral blood, obtained on day 0 of AZD1222 vaccination. All receptors derive from an adult in good health.

The chain couples TRBV24-1 to TRBJ1-5; D may be TRBD1 (5 bases). The length of the CDR3 is 15 residues. CDR1 and CDR2 from the germline V gene are KGHDR and SFDVKD. V lost 3 bases and J lost 1, with 9 bases in between. CDR3 in DNA: TGTGCCACCAGTGATACCCGGGACAGCAATCAGCCCCAGCATTTT. It encodes CATSDTRDSNQPQHF.

This chain joins TRBV4-1 and TRBJ2-7; TRBD2 matches at 10 bases. The germline CDR1 and CDR2 sequences are MGHRA and YSYEKL. The CDR3 runs 16 residues. Unmatched junction bases numbered 7, after V lost 0 bases and J lost 5 bases. The CDR3 nucleotides are TGCGCCAGCAGCCAAGATTTTAGCGGGAGGCCAAACGAGCAGTACTTC. Amino acid sequence: CASSQDFSGRPNEQYF.

The chain employs TRBV30 and TRBJ1-6; 10 bases line up with TRBD1. Germline V gene data show CDR1 as GTSNPN and CDR2 as SVGIG (reference sequence). V shed 5 bases and J 7 bases; nucleotides not matched to a gene: 8. This CDR3 is built from 15 residues. The CDR3 loop is CAWCGDRGENSPLHF. CDR3 nucleotides: TGTGCCTGGTGCGGGGACAGGGGAGAAAATTCACCCCTCCACTTT.

As regards this clone: This same CDR3 is encoded by further DNA sequences in the sample. V usage is TRBV9 and J usage is TRBJ1-2; no firm D call. The length of the CDR3 is 15 residues. CDR1 SGDLS and CDR2 YYNGEE come from the germline V gene. V was pared by 0 bases and J by 5 bases, with 14 bases between. The CDR3: CASSVEVGRKYGYTF. The CDR3 DNA sequence: TGTGCCAGCAGCGTAGAGGTCGGCAGGAAGTATGGCTACACCTTC.

This chain links TRBV6-2 or TRBV6-3 with TRBJ1-5; D unclear. The CDR3 length is 15 residues. Germline V lookup: CDR1 MNHEY, CDR2 SVGEGT. Trimming took 2 bases from V and 3 from J, leaving 11 bases between them. CDR3: CASSYGQPHNQPQHF. For the CDR3, the DNA is TGTGCCAGCAGTTACGGGCAGCCTCACAATCAGCCCCAGCATTTT.

CDR3 sequence: CASSLRGTTGNTEAFF. DNA for the CDR3: TGTGCCAGCAGCCTCAGAGGGACAACTGGCAACACTGAAGCTTTCTTT. The chain carries TRBV7-2 and TRBJ1-1; possible D gene TRBD1, 6 bases. Germline V CDR1 and CDR2: SGHTA, FQGNSA. Trimming removed 5 bases from V and 2 bases from J, with 18 bases in between. CDR3 length: 16 amino acids.

Worth noting for this clone: Other DNA sequences in the sample encode the same CDR3. The chain joins TRBV18 to TRBJ1-1; no reliable D call. The germline gives CDR1 KGHSH, CDR2 LQKENI. The ends were cut back, 2 bases at V and 2 bases at J, with 6 bases in the middle. The CDR3 is made up of 13 amino acids. CDR3 nucleotides: TGTGCCAGCTCACCATTAGATAACACTGAAGCTTTCTTT. This encodes CASSPLDNTEAFF.

This chain links TRBV6-5 with TRBJ1-1; 7 nucleotides match TRBD1. The V gene end was trimmed by 4 bases and the J gene end by 4 bases; junction bases not matched to a gene: 6. Germline V gene data show CDR1 as MNHEY and CDR2 as SVGAGI. CDR3 length: 14 residues. CDR3 region: CASSSWTGGTEAFF. DNA for the CDR3: TGTGCCAGCAGTTCCTGGACAGGCGGCACTGAAGCTTTCTTT.

The rearrangement uses TRBV7-2 and TRBJ1-1; possible D gene TRBD1, 5 bases. Germline values: CDR1 SGHTA, CDR2 FQGNSA. Deletions cut 1 base from V and 0 bases from J, with 18 bases between. The CDR3 has 18 amino acids. CDR3 bases: TGTGCCAGCAGCTTAGAAAGGTTGCCGGGACCTCTGAACACTGAAGCTTTCTTT. This sequence encodes CASSLERLPGPLNTEAFF.

CDR3 loop: CASSLAGLRQGTEAFF. DNA of the CDR3: TGCGCCAGCAGCTTGGCTGGCCTCCGACAGGGCACTGAAGCTTTCTTT. The J gene is TRBJ1-1, the V gene TRBV5-1, with TRBD1 matching 7 bases. Germline trimming cut 0 bases from V and 4 bases from J; bases unmatched to any gene: 9. The CDR3 sequence is 16 residues long. Germline V gene sequence: CDR1 SGHRS, CDR2 YFSETQ.